A single sample gave rise to the 21 T cell receptor beta chains below, sequenced in a study of radiotherapy plus CTLA-4 blockade in lung cancer. The data were produced by immunoSEQ multiplex PCR, yet TCRdb's version contains in-frame clones alone and is incomplete. This table has around 130,000 clones, over 80% appearing once. This sample comprised peripheral blood, obtained from a patient treated with radiotherapy plus ipilimumab. Source of these receptors: a human donor with non-small cell lung cancer that progressed on radiotherapy plus ipilimumab.

The chain uses TRBV2 and TRBJ2-3; 7 nucleotides align to TRBD2. J gave up 2 bases and V 6 bases, and 17 bases lay outside the gene matches. Germline assignment: CDR1 SNHLY and CDR2 FYNNEI. The CDR3 covers 18 residues. This CDR3 reads CASRRREGPNRITDTQYF. In DNA form, the CDR3 reads TGTGCCAGCAGGAGGAGGGAGGGCCCGAACAGGATCACAGATACGCAGTATTTT.

The gene calls are TRBV9 and TRBJ2-2; 8 bases match TRBD2. Trimming removed 2 bases from V and 9 bases from J; junction bases left unmatched: 12. The CDR3 is made up of 16 amino acids. The germline CDR1 and CDR2 sequences are SGDLS and YYNGEE. The CDR3 sequence is CASSVGSREGYRELFF. In DNA form, the CDR3 reads TGTGCCAGCAGCGTGGGGAGTCGGGAGGGGTACCGGGAGCTGTTTTTT. The full variable domain, with the rest looked up from reference TRBV9 and TRBJ2-2, is DSGVTQTPKHLITATGQRVTLRCSPRSGDLSVYWYQQSLDQGLQFLIQYYNGEERAKGNILERFSAQQFPDLHSELNLSSLELGDSALYFCASSVGSREGYRELFFGEGSRLTVL.

The chain is built from TRBV5-1 and TRBJ1-1; TRBD1 matches 9 bases. With 4 bases clipped from V and 1 base from J, the junction kept 5 bases outside the gene matches. The CDR3 extends over 15 amino acids. The germline gives CDR1 SGHRS, CDR2 YFSETQ. The CDR3 sequence: CASSISTGGNTEAFF. CDR3 bases: TGCGCCAGCAGCATCTCGACAGGGGGGAACACTGAAGCTTTCTTT.

CDR3: CASSGTSGATEAFF. The CDR3 region has the DNA TGTGCCAGCAGCGGAACCTCAGGGGCCACTGAAGCTTTCTTT. The chain joins TRBV6-5 to TRBJ1-1, with D perhaps matching TRBD1 (6 bases). The CDR3 covers 14 residues. Germline V CDR1 and CDR2: MNHEY, SVGAGI. Trimming shortened V by 6 bases and J by 4 bases, and 15 bases separated the two germline ends.

This clone was counted once. CDR3 coding DNA: TGCGCCAGCAGCCCGACCTCCTACAATGAGCAGTTCTTC. This gives the protein CASSPTSYNEQFF. The V call is TRBV5-1, the J call TRBJ2-1; D gene unclear. Per germline, CDR1 SGHRS and CDR2 YFSETQ. V dropped 4 bases and J dropped 0 bases, with 5 bases sitting between them. The CDR3 totals 13 residues.

This sequence joins TRBV4-1 and TRBJ1-1; D is uncertain. V shed 2 bases and J shed 1 base, with 8 bases lying between them. Per the germline V gene, CDR1 is MGHRA and CDR2 is YSYEKL. This CDR3 is built from 14 residues. DNA for the CDR3: TGCGCCAGCAGCCAATACGAACGGAACACTGAAGCTTTCTTT. As protein: CASSQYERNTEAFF.

The V and J genes are TRBV25-1 and TRBJ2-1; no firm D call. Trimming took 2 bases from V and 6 from J, leaving 11 bases between them. CDR1 and CDR2 from the germline V gene are MGHDK and SYGVNS. The CDR3 loop spans 14 amino acids. The CDR3 here is CASSEAATRNEQFF. The CDR3 DNA follows: TGTGCCAGCAGTGAAGCGGCGACCCGCAATGAGCAGTTCTTC. The full variable domain, its missing parts supplied by reference TRBV25-1 and TRBJ2-1, is EADIYQTPRYLVIGTGKKITLECSQTMGHDKMYWYQQDPGMELHLIHYSYGVNSTEKGDLSSESTVSRIRTEHFPLTLESARPSHTSQYLCASSEAATRNEQFFGPGTRLTVL.

The CDR3 loop reads CASSVGVGSYEQYF. CDR3 in DNA: TGCGCCAGCAGTGTAGGCGTGGGGTCCTACGAGCAGTACTTC. The rearrangement joins TRBV10-1 to TRBJ2-7; D uncertain. From germline, CDR1 is WNHNN and CDR2 SYGVQD (reference sequence). V lost 4 bases and J 1 base, leaving 11 bases between the germline ends. This CDR3 has 14 residues.

V and J are TRBV13 and TRBJ2-2; D is unresolved. This CDR3 is 15 amino acids long. Trimming removed 2 bases at V and 2 bases at J, with 9 bases between. Germline V lookup: CDR1 PRHDT, CDR2 FYEKMQ (reference sequence). The CDR3 sequence is CASSLLAGNTGELFF. CDR3 nucleotide sequence: TGTGCCAGCAGCTTATTAGCAGGAAACACCGGGGAGCTGTTTTTT.

This clone appeared once. The chain employs TRBV11-3 and TRBJ2-7; D uncertain. The CDR3 spans 13 residues. Germline CDR1 and CDR2: SGHNT and YENEEA. V gave up 5 bases and J gave up 2 bases, with 10 bases separating them. The CDR3: CASSRPATYEQYF. The DNA of the CDR3 is TGTGCCAGCAGCCGACCGGCAACCTACGAGCAGTACTTC.

A single count supports this clone. J is TRBJ2-5 and V is TRBV6-1; tentative D call: TRBD2 (6 bases). CDR3 length: 13 amino acids. V was clipped by 8 bases and J by 5 bases, with 15 bases between them. From germline, CDR1 is MNHNS and CDR2 SASEGT. The CDR3 region has the DNA TGTGCCAGCGAAGACTGGGGGGAGGAGACCCAGTACTTC. This translates into CASEDWGEETQYF.

The rearrangement links TRBV19 to TRBJ1-5; TRBD1 matches 9 bases. V lost 5 bases to trimming and J lost 7 bases; unmatched junction nucleotides: 12. The V gene's germline CDR1 is LNHDA and CDR2 SQIVND (reference sequence). This CDR3 comprises 16 residues. The CDR3 protein is CASSPVWGQGLQPQHF. DNA of the CDR3: TGTGCCAGTAGTCCCGTGTGGGGACAGGGACTGCAGCCCCAGCATTTT.

The CDR3 nucleotides read TGTGCCAGCAGCCAGTCTAGCGGGAGAAGGACAGATACGCAGTATTTT. The encoded protein is CASSQSSGRRTDTQYF. V usage is TRBV5-6 and J usage is TRBJ2-3; 10 bases match TRBD2. CDR1 and CDR2 (germline): SGHDT, YYEEEE. There are 16 residues in the CDR3. V dropped 4 bases and J dropped 3; count of bases not matched to a gene: 8. Drawing the rest from reference TRBV5-6 and TRBJ2-3, the complete variable domain is DAGVTQSPTHLIKTRGQQVTLRCSPKSGHDTVSWYQQALGQGPQFIFQYYEEEERQRGNFPDRFSGHQFPNYSSELNVNALLLGDSALYLCASSQSSGRRTDTQYFGPGTRLTVL.

The chain links TRBV29-1 to TRBJ2-1, with 9 bases that match TRBD2. J gave up 16 bases and V 7 bases, and 11 bases lay outside the gene matches. CDR1 SQVTM and CDR2 ANQGSEA come from the germline V gene. The length of the CDR3 is 11 residues. In DNA, the CDR3 is TGCAGCGGGGAGGCGGGAGGGACTTTCTTCTTC. This encodes CSGEAGGTFFF.

In its sample, this clone was seen a few times. V usage is TRBV6-5 and J usage is TRBJ1-2; TRBD1 is a possible D gene (5 bases). Germline V gene data show CDR1 as MNHEY and CDR2 as SVGAGI. The CDR3 has 13 residues. Trimming took off 2 bases at V and 4 bases at J, with 8 bases between the two ends. CDR3 DNA sequence: TGTGCCAGCAGTTACGGGGGGAGCTATGGCTACACCTTC. Protein product: CASSYGGSYGYTF.

The chain links TRBV5-1 to TRBJ2-1, with 8 bases that match TRBD2. The V segment lost 0 bases and the J segment 7 bases; nucleotides outside the gene matches: 15. Germline values: CDR1 SGHRS, CDR2 YFSETQ. This CDR3 region has 18 residues. The DNA of the CDR3 is TGCGCCAGCAGCTTGGCCTTGGCGGGGGGCTATCTAGGGAATGAGCAGTTCTTC. Translating gives CASSLALAGGYLGNEQFF.

V is TRBV5-1 and J is TRBJ1-1, with no clear D. With 6 bases removed from V and 5 bases from J, the gap between germline ends came to 11 bases. There are 12 residues in the CDR3. Germline V CDR1 and CDR2: SGHRS, YFSETQ. The CDR3: CASKEAGTEAFF. CDR3 sequence (DNA): TGCGCCAGCAAAGAGGCGGGGACTGAAGCTTTCTTT.

The rearrangement joins TRBV5-5 to TRBJ1-1; 9 positions agree with TRBD1. The trim removed 5 bases at V and 7 bases at J, leaving 15 bases unmatched. CDR1 is SGHKS and CDR2 is YYEKEE in the germline V gene (reference sequence). CDR3 length equals 16 residues. The DNA for the CDR3 is TGTGCCAGCAGTTTACTCCGGGACAGGGCAATGGGTGAAGCTTTCTTT. Encoded protein: CASSLLRDRAMGEAFF.

The J gene is TRBJ2-3, the V gene TRBV9; 7 bases fit TRBD2. Germline assignment: CDR1 SGDLS and CDR2 YYNGEE. The J segment lost 4 bases and the V segment lost 2 bases, leaving 10 bases of the junction unmatched. The length of the CDR3 is 16 residues. CDR3 amino acids: CASSVSAGNVADTQYF. For the CDR3, the DNA is TGTGCCAGCAGCGTTTCAGCGGGGAACGTGGCAGATACGCAGTATTTT.

Note on this clone: The sample holds other DNA sequences that translate to the same CDR3. This chain connects TRBV5-6 to TRBJ1-5; D unclear. CDR3 length equals 15 residues. V dropped 6 bases and J dropped 3 bases, with 16 bases sitting between them. Germline-derived CDR1 and CDR2 are SGHDT and YYEEEE. This chain's CDR3 is CASINPGRFNQPQHF. CDR3 bases: TGTGCCAGCATAAACCCCGGACGGTTCAATCAGCCCCAGCATTTT.

CDR3 in amino acids: CASSPRGSVETQYF. The CDR3 nucleotides are TGTGCCAGCTCACCACGGGGTAGCGTGGAGACCCAGTACTTC. The genes are TRBV18 and TRBJ2-5; D perhaps matches TRBD2 (5 bases). The V gene lost 1 base and the J gene lost 5 bases, with 11 bases spanning the gap. Germline CDR1 reads KGHSH; CDR2 reads LQKENI. The CDR3 has 14 amino acids.